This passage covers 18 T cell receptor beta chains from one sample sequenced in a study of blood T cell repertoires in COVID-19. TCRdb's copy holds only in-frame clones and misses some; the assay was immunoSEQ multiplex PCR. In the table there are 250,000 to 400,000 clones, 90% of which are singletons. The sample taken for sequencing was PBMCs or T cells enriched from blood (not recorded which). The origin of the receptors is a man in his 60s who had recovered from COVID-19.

The CDR3 DNA reads as TGTGCCAGCAGTACCCCGGGCTTGGGGGCGACCCAGTACTTC. Protein product: CASSTPGLGATQYF. The chain uses TRBV6-5 and TRBJ2-5; perhaps TRBD1 as D (6 bases). Trimming removed 5 bases at V and 7 bases at J, with 17 bases between. CDR3 length: 14 amino acids. In germline, CDR1 is MNHEY, CDR2 SVGAGI.

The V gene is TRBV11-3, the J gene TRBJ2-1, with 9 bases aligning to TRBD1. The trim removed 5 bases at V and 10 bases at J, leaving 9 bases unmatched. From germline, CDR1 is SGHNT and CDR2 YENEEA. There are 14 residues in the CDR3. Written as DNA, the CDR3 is TGTGCCAGCAGCGACAGGGACAGGGCACCGGAGCAGTTCTTC. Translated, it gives CASSDRDRAPEQFF.

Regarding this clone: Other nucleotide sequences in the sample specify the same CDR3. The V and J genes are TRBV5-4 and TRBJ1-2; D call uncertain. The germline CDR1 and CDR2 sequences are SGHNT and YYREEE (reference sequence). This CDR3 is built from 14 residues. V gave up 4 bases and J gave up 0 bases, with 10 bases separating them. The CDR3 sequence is CASSLALANYGYTF. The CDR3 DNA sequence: TGTGCCAGCAGCCTCGCGTTAGCTAACTATGGCTACACCTTC.

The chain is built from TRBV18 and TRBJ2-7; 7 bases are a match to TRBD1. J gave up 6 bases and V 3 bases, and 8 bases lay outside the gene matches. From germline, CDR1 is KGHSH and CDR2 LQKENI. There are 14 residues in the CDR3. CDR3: CASSPGGQFFEQYF. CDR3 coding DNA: TGTGCCAGCTCACCTGGGGGACAGTTTTTCGAGCAGTACTTC.

The chain's CDR3 is CATSDPLGTGGEKLFF. CDR3 coding DNA: TGTGCCACCAGTGACCCTCTCGGGACAGGGGGGGAAAAACTGTTTTTT. V usage is TRBV24-1 and J usage is TRBJ1-4; 11 positions agree with TRBD1. The germline gives CDR1 KGHDR, CDR2 SFDVKD. The CDR3 length is 16 residues. The trim removed 4 bases at V and 8 bases at J, leaving 8 bases unmatched.

The chain's CDR3 is CASSQDPGGDEKLFF. The CDR3 DNA follows: TGCGCCAGCAGCCAAGACCCAGGGGGTGACGAAAAACTGTTTTTT. V and J are TRBV4-1 and TRBJ1-4, with 7 nucleotides matching TRBD1. In germline, CDR1 is MGHRA, CDR2 YSYEKL. V lost 0 bases to trimming and J lost 8 bases; unmatched junction nucleotides: 6. The CDR3 is 15 amino acids.

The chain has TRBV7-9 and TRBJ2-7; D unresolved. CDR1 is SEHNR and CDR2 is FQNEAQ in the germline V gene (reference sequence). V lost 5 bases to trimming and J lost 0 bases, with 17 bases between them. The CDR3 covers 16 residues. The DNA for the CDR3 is TGTGCCAGCAGCGGCGAAAGACACGAGAGCTCCTACGAGCAGTACTTC. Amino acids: CASSGERHESSYEQYF.

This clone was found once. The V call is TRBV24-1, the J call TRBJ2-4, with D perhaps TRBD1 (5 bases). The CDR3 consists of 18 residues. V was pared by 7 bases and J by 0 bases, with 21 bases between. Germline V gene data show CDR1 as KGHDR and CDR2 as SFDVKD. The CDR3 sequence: CATSLLPRAPLAKNIQYF. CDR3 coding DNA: TGTGCCACCAGCCTGCTACCCAGGGCTCCTCTAGCCAAAAACATTCAGTACTTC.

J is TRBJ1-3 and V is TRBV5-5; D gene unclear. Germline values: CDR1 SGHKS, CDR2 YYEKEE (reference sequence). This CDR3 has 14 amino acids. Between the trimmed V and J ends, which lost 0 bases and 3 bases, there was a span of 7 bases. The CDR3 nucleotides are TGTGCCAGCAGCTTGGAATTAATTGGAAACACCATATATTTT. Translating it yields CASSLELIGNTIYF.

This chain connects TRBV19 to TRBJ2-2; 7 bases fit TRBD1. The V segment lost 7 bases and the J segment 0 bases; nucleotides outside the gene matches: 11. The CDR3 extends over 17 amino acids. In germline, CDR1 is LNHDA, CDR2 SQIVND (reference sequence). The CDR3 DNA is TGTGCCAGTAAGGCCCCACGAGGGGGCTCGAACACCGGGGAGCTGTTTTTT. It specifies CASKAPRGGSNTGELFF.

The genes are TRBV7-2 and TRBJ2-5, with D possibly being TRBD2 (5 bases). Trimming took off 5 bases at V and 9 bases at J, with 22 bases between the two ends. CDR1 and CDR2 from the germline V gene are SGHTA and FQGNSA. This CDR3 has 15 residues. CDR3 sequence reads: CASSPDPRGPWAQYF. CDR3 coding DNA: TGTGCCAGCAGCCCCGACCCCCGGGGTCCGTGGGCCCAGTACTTC.

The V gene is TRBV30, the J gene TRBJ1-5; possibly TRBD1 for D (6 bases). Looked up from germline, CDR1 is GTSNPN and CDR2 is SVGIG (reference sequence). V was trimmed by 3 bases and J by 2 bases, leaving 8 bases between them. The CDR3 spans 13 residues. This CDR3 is CAWSHRGNQPQHF. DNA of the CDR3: TGTGCCTGGAGCCACAGGGGCAATCAGCCCCAGCATTTT. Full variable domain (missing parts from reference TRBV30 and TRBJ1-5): SQTIHQWPATLVQPVGSPLSLECTVEGTSNPNLYWYRQAAGRGLQLLFYSVGIGQISSEVPQNLSASRPQDRQFILSSKKLLLSDSGFYLCAWSHRGNQPQHFGDGTRLSIL.

This CDR3 is CAWSTTGMEAYEQYF. The DNA for the CDR3 is TGTGCCTGGAGCACTACAGGGATGGAGGCCTACGAGCAGTACTTC. The chain joins TRBV30 to TRBJ2-7; maybe TRBD1 (6 bases). Germline CDR1 reads GTSNPN; CDR2 reads SVGIG (reference sequence). The V end was cut by 3 bases, the J end by 2 bases, with 17 bases between. This CDR3 has 15 residues.

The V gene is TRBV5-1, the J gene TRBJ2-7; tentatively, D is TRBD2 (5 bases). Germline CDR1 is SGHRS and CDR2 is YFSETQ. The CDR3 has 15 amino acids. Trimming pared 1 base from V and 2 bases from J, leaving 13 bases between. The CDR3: CASSLTGKGTYEQYF. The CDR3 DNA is TGCGCCAGCAGCTTGACGGGAAAAGGGACCTACGAGCAGTACTTC.

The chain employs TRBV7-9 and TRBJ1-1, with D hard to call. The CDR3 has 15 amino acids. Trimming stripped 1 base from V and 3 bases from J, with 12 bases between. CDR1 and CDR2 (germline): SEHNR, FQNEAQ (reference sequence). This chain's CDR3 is CASSLELGADTEAFF. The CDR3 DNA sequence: TGTGCCAGCAGCTTAGAATTAGGCGCGGACACTGAAGCTTTCTTT.

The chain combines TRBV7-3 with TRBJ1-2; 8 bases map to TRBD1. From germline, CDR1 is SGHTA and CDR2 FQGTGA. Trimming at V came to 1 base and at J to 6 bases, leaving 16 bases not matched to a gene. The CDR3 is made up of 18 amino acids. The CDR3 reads CASSLRPLTLDRAHGYTF. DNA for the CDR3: TGTGCCAGCAGCTTAAGACCCCTAACCTTGGACAGGGCCCATGGCTACACCTTC.

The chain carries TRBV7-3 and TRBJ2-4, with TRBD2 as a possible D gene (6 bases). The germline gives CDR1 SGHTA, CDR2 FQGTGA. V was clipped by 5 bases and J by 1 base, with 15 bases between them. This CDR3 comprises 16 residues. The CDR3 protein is CASSPQGGVAKNIQYF. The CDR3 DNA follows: TGTGCCAGCAGCCCTCAGGGCGGGGTGGCCAAAAACATTCAGTACTTC.

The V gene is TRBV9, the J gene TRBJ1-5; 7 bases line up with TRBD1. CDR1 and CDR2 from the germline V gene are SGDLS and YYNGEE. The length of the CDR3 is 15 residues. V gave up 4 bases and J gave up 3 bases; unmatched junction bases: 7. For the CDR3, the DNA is TGTGCCAGCAGCTTTTCAGGACAGGTCAATCAGCCCCAGCATTTT. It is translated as CASSFSGQVNQPQHF.